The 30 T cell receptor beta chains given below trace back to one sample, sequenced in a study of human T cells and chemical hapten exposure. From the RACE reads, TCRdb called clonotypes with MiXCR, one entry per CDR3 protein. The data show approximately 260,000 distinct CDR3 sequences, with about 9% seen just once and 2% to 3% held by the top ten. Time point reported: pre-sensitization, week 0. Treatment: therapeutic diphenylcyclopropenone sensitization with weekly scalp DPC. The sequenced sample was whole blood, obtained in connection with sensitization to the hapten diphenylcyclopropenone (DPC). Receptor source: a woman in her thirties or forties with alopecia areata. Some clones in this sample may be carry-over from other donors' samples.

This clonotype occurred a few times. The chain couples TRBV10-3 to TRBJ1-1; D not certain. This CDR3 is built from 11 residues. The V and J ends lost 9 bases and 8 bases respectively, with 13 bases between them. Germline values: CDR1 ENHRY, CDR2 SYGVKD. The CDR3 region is CAISHGREAFF. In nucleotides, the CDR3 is TGTGCCATATCCCATGGGCGCGAAGCTTTCTTT.

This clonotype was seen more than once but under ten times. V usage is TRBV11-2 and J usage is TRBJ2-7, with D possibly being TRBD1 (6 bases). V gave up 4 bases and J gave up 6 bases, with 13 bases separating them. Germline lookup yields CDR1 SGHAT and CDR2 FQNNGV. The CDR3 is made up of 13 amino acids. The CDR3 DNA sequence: TGTGCCAGCAGCTCACAGGGTCCTGGCGAGCAGTACTTC. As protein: CASSSQGPGEQYF.

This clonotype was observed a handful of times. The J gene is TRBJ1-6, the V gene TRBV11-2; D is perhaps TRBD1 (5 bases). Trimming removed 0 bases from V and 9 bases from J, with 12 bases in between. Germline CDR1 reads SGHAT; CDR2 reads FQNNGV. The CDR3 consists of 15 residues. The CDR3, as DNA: TGTGCCAGCAGCTTAGATCGGATCAGGGTTTCACCCCTCCACTTT. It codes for CASSLDRIRVSPLHF. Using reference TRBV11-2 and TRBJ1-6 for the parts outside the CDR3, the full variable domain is EAGVAQSPRYKIIEKRQSVAFWCNPISGHATLYWYQQILGQGPKLLIQFQNNGVVDDSQLPKDRFSAERLKGVDSTLKIQPAKLEDSAVYLCASSLDRIRVSPLHFGNGTRLTVT.

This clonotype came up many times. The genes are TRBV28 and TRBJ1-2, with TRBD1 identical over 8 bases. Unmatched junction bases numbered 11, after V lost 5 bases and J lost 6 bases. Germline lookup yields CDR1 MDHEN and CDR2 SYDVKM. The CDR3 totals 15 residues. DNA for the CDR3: TGTGCCAGCAGTCCACATGGGGCAGGGGGCCATGGCTACACCTTC. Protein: CASSPHGAGGHGYTF.

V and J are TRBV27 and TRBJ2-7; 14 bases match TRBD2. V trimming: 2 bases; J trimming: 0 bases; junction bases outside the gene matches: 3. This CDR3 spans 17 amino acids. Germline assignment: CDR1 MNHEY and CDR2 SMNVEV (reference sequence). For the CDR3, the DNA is TGTGCCAGCAGTTTAGGGACTAGCGGGGGAAGCTCCTACGAGCAGTACTTC. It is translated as CASSLGTSGGSSYEQYF.

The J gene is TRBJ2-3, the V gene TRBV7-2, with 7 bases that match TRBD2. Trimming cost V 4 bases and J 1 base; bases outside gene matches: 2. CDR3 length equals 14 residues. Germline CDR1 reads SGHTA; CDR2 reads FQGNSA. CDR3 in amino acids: CASSWGGGTDTQYF. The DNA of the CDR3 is TGTGCCAGCAGCTGGGGAGGGGGCACAGATACGCAGTATTTT.

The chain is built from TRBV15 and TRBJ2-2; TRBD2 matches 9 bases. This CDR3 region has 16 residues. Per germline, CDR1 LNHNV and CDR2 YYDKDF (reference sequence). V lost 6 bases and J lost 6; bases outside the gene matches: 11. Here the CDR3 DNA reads TGTGCCACCAGTAGGGGGCAGGGACTAGCCCCCGGGGAGCTGTTTTTT. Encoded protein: CATSRGQGLAPGELFF.

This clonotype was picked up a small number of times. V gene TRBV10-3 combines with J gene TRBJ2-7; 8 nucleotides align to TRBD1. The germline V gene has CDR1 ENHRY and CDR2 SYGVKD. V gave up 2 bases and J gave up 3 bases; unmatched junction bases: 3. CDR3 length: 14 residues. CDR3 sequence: CAISERQGYYEQYF. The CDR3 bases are TGTGCCATCAGTGAGAGACAGGGGTACTACGAGCAGTACTTC.

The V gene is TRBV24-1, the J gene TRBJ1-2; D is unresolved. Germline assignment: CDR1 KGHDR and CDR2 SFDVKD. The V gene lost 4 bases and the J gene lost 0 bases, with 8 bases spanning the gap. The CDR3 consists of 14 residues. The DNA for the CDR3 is TGTGCCACCAGTGACGCCCGGGCTAACTATGGCTACACCTTC. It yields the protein CATSDARANYGYTF.

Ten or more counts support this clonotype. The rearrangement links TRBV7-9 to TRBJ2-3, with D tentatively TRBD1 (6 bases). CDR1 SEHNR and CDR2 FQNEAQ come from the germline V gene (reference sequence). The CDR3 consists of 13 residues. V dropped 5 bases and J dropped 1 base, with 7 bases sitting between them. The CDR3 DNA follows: TGTGCCAGCAGCCCAGGGGGCACAGATACGCAGTATTTT. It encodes CASSPGGTDTQYF.

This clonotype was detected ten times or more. The CDR3 spells CASSGTFSEQYF. CDR3 nucleotides: TGTGCCAGCAGCGGCACCTTTTCCGAGCAGTACTTC. The rearrangement links TRBV28 to TRBJ2-7; D unresolved. Germline values: CDR1 MDHEN, CDR2 SYDVKM. Trimming pared 6 bases from V and 6 bases from J, leaving 12 bases between. The CDR3 sequence is 12 residues long.

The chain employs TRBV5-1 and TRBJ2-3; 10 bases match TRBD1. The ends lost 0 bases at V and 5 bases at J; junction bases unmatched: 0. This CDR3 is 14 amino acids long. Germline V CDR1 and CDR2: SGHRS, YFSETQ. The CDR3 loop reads CASSLGDRGDTQYF. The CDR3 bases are TGCGCCAGCAGCTTGGGGGACAGGGGAGATACGCAGTATTTT.

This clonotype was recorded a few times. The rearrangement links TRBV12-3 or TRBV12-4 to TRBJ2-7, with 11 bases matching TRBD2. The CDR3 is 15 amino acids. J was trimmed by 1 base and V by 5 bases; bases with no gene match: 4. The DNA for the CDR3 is TGTGCCAGCAGTCCTAGACTAGCGGGATCCTACGAGCAGTACTTC. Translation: CASSPRLAGSYEQYF.

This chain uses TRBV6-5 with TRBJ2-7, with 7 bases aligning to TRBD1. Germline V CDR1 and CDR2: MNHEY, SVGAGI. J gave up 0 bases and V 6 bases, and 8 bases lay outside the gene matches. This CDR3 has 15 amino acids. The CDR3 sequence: CASSPDRASSYEQYF. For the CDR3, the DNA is TGTGCCAGCAGCCCCGACAGGGCTAGCTCCTACGAGCAGTACTTC.

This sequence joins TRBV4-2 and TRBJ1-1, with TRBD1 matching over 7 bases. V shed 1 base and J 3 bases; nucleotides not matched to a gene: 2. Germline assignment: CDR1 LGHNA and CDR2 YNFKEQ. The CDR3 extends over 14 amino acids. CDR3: CASSQGQGYTEAFF. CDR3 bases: TGTGCCAGCAGCCAAGGACAGGGATACACTGAAGCTTTCTTT.

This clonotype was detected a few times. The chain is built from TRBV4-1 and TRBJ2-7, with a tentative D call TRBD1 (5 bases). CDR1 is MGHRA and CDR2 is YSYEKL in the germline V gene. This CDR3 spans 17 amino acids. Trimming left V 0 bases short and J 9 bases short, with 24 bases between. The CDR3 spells CASSQDPRRPLRGVQYF. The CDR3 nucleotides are TGCGCCAGCAGCCAAGATCCGCGGCGCCCCCTTAGGGGTGTGCAGTACTTC.

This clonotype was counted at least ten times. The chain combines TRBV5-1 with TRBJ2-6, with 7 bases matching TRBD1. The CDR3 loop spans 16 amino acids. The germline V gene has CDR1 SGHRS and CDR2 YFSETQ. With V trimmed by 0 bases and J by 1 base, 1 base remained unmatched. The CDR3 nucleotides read TGCGCCAGCAGCTTGGACAGGGGATCTGGGGCCAACGTCCTGACTTTC. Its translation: CASSLDRGSGANVLTF.

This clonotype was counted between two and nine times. CDR3 amino acids: CSVTGTVPDIQYF. The DNA of the CDR3 is TGCAGCGTGACCGGGACCGTTCCGGACATTCAGTACTTC. The chain recombines TRBV29-1 with TRBJ2-4; either TRBD1 or TRBD2 may supply D (5 bases each). The V end lost 6 bases, the J end lost 8 bases, and 17 bases lay between the germline ends. The CDR3 is 13 residues long. In germline, CDR1 is SQVTM, CDR2 ANQGSEA.

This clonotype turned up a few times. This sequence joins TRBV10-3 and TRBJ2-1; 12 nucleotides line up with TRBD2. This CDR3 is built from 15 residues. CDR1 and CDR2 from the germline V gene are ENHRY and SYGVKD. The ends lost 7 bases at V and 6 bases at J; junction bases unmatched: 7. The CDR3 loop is CAINTLAGGPNEQFF. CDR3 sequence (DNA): TGTGCCATCAACACACTAGCGGGAGGCCCCAATGAGCAGTTCTTC.

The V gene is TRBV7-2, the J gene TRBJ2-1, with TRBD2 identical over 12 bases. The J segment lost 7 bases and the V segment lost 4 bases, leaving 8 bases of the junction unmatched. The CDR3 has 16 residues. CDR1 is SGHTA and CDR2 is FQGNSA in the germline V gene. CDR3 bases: TGTGCCAGCAGCTACCTAGCGGGAGGGCGATGGAATGAGCAGTTCTTC. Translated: CASSYLAGGRWNEQFF.

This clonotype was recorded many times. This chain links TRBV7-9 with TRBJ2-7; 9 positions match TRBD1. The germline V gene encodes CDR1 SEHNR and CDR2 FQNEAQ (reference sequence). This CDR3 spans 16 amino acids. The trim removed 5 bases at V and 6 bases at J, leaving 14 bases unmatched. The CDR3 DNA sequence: TGTGCCAGCAGCCAGCCATCCGGGACAGGGATGGGCGAGCAGTACTTC. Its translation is CASSQPSGTGMGEQYF.

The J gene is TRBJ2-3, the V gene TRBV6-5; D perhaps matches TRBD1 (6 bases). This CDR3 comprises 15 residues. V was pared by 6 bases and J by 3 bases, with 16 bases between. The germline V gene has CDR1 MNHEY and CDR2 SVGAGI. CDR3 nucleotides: TGTGCCAGCAGAGGGATAGGGCAGGGGACAGATACGCAGTATTTT. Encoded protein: CASRGIGQGTDTQYF.

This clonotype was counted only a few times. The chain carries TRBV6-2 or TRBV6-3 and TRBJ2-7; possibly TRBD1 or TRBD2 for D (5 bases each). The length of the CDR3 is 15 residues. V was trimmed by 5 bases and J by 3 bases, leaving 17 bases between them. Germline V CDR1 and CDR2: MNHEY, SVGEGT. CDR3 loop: CASSDTGTPNYEQYF. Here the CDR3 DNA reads TGTGCCAGCAGTGATACCGGGACGCCGAACTACGAGCAGTACTTC.

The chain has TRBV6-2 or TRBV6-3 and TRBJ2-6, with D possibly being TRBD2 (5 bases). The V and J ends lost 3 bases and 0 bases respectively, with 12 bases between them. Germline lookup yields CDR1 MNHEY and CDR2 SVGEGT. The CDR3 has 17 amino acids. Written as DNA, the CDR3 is TGTGCCAGCAGTTATGGGCCGGACTCCTCTGGGGCCAACGTCCTGACTTTC. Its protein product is CASSYGPDSSGANVLTF.

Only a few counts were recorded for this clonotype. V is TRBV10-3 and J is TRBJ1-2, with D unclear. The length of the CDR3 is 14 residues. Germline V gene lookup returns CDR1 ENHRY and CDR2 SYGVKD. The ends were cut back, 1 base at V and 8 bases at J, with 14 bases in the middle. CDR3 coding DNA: TGTGCCATCAGTGAGTTTAAGGGTACGAGGGGCTACACCTTC. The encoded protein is CAISEFKGTRGYTF.

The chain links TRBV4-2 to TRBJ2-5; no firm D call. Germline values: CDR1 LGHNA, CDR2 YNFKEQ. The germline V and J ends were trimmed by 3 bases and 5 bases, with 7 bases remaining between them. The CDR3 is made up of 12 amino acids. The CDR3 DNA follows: TGTGCCAGCAGCCACCCTGGGGAGACCCAGTACTTC. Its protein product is CASSHPGETQYF.

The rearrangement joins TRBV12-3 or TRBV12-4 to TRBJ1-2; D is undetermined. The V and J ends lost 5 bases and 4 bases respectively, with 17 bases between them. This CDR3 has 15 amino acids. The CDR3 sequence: CASSTRTPAGYGYTF. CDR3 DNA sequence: TGTGCCAGCAGTACCCGGACCCCCGCGGGCTATGGCTACACCTTC.

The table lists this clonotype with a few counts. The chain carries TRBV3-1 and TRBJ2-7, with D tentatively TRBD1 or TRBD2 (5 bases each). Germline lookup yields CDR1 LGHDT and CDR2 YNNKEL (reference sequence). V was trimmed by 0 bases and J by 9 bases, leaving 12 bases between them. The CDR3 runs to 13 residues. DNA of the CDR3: TGTGCCAGCAGCCAAGACCACCAGGGAGCGCAGTACTTC. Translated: CASSQDHQGAQYF.

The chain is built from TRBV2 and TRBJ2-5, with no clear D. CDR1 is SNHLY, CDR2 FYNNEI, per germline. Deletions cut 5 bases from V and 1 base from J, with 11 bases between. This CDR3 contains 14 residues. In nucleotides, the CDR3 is TGTGCCAGCAGTTTCCTCGGAACCCAAGAGACCCAGTACTTC. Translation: CASSFLGTQETQYF.

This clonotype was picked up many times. The CDR3 nucleotides are TGTGCCAGCAGTGACTCGGCTAGCGGGTCCACAGATACGCAGTATTTT. Its protein product is CASSDSASGSTDTQYF. The rearrangement joins TRBV6-4 to TRBJ2-3, with 8 bases lining up with TRBD2. The trim removed 0 bases at V and 2 bases at J, leaving 4 bases unmatched. Germline V gene data show CDR1 as MRHNA and CDR2 as SNTAGT. The CDR3 contains 16 residues.